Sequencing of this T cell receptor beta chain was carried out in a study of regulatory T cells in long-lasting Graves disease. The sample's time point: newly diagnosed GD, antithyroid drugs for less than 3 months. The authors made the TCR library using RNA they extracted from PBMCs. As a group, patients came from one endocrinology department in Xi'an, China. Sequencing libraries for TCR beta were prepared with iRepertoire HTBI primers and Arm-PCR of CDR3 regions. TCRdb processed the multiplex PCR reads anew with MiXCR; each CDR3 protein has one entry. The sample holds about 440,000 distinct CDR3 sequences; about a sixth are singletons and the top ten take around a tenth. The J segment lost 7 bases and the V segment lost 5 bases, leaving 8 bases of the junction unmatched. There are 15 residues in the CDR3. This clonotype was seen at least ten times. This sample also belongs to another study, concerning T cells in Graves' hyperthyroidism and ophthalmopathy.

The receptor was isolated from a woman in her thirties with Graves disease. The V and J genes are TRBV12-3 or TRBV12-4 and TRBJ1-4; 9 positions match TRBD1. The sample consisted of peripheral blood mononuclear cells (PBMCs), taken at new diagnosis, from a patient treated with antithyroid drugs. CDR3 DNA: TGTGCCAGCAGTAGGGACAGGGAAGGACCTGAAAAACTGTTTTTT. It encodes CASSRDREGPEKLFF.